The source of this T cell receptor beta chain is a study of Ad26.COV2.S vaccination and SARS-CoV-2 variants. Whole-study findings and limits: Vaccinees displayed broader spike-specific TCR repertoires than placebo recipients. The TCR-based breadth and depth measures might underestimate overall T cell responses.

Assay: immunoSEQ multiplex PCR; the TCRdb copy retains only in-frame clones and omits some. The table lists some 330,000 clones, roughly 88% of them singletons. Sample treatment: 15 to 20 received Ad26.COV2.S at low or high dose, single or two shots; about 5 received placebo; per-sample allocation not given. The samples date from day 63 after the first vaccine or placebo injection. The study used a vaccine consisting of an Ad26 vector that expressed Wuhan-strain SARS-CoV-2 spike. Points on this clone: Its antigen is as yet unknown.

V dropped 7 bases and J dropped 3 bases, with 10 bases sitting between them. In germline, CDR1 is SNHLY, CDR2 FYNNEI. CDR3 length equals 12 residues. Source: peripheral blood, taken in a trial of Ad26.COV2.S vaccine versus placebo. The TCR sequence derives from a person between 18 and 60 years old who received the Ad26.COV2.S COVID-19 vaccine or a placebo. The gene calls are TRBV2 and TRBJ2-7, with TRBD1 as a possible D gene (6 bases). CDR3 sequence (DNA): TGTGCCAGCAAGGGGGATCGCTACGAGCAGTACTTC. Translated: CASKGDRYEQYF.